This is a list of T cell receptor beta chains from one sample in a study of blood T cell repertoires in COVID-19. Clones were sequenced by immunoSEQ multiplex PCR, and TCRdb holds only the in-frame ones, with some missing. The table lists around 100,000 clones, just over 90% of them singletons. The material sequenced was peripheral blood. The receptors shown here come from a man between 50 and 59 years old with acute or convalescent COVID-19. Each CDR3 is given with its conserved first and last residue. A D gene is named only where the DNA matches it firmly. Only some rows state a clone size, as once, few, many or a class for expanded clones.

d_gene: -
j_gene: TRBJ1-3
len: 11
abundance: -
v_gene: TRBV14
CDR3nt: TGTGCCAGCGAGGAGGGAAACACCATATATTTT
CDR3aa: CASEEGNTIYF

d_gene: TRBD2
j_gene: TRBJ2-1
len: 17
abundance: -
v_gene: TRBV11-3
CDR3nt: TGTGCCAGCAGCTTAGATCTTGGGACTAGCGGCACCAATGAGCAGTTCTTC
CDR3aa: CASSLDLGTSGTNEQFF

d_gene: TRBD1
j_gene: TRBJ1-2
len: 13
abundance: -
v_gene: TRBV2
CDR3nt: TGTGCCAGCAGGGATGACAGGGTTGGTGGCTACACCTTC
CDR3aa: CASRDDRVGGYTF

d_gene: -
j_gene: TRBJ1-1
len: 11
abundance: -
v_gene: TRBV7-9
CDR3nt: TGTGCCAGCAGCCCAGGGGCTGAAGCTTTCTTT
CDR3aa: CASSPGAEAFF

d_gene: TRBD2
j_gene: TRBJ2-1
len: 14
abundance: -
v_gene: TRBV5-1
CDR3nt: TGCGCCAGCAGACCCGGGACTAGCAAGTGGGAGCAGTTCTTC
CDR3aa: CASRPGTSKWEQFF

d_gene: TRBD1
j_gene: TRBJ1-2
len: 13
abundance: -
v_gene: TRBV7-9
CDR3nt: TGTGCCAGCAGCCCTGGGACAGGATATGGCTACACCTTC
CDR3aa: CASSPGTGYGYTF

d_gene: -
j_gene: TRBJ2-7
len: 13
abundance: -
v_gene: TRBV18
CDR3nt: TGTGCCAGCTCACCACTAGGCGGCTACGAGCAGTACTTC
CDR3aa: CASSPLGGYEQYF

d_gene: -
j_gene: TRBJ2-7
len: 14
abundance: -
v_gene: TRBV27
CDR3nt: TGTGCCAGCAGTTATGGACAGAGCTCCTACGAGCAGTACTTC
CDR3aa: CASSYGQSSYEQYF

d_gene: TRBD2
j_gene: TRBJ2-7
len: 15
abundance: once
v_gene: TRBV6-5
CDR3nt: TGTGCCAGCAGTTACTCCGGGACTAGCTCCTACGAGCAGTACTTC
CDR3aa: CASSYSGTSSYEQYF

d_gene: TRBD2
j_gene: TRBJ2-3
len: 17
abundance: -
v_gene: TRBV5-1
CDR3nt: TGCGCCAGCACCAAAGGGACTAGCGGGAGGAGTGGAGATACGCAGTATTTT
CDR3aa: CASTKGTSGRSGDTQYF

d_gene: TRBD1
j_gene: TRBJ1-2
len: 17
abundance: -
v_gene: TRBV7-9
CDR3nt: TGTGCCAGCAGCCCCAGAGGGGGCAGGGGGGCTAACTATGGCTACACCTTC
CDR3aa: CASSPRGGRGANYGYTF

d_gene: -
j_gene: TRBJ1-5
len: 14
abundance: -
v_gene: TRBV30
CDR3nt: TGTGCCTGGAGTCAAGGGGGGGCGGATCAGCCCCAGCATTTT
CDR3aa: CAWSQGGADQPQHF

d_gene: -
j_gene: TRBJ1-1
len: 13
abundance: -
v_gene: TRBV6-5
CDR3nt: TGTGCCAGCAGCCGCGGGGGGAACACTGAAGCTTTCTTT
CDR3aa: CASSRGGNTEAFF

d_gene: -
j_gene: TRBJ2-7
len: 15
abundance: -
v_gene: TRBV19
CDR3nt: TGTGCCAGTAGTATACAGCTAGGTAGCTCCTACGAGCAGTACTTC
CDR3aa: CASSIQLGSSYEQYF

d_gene: TRBD1
j_gene: TRBJ2-3
len: 16
abundance: -
v_gene: TRBV11-2
CDR3nt: TGTGCCAGCAGCTTAGTTTCTGCAGGGGGCAAAAATACGCAGTATTTT
CDR3aa: CASSLVSAGGKNTQYF

d_gene: -
j_gene: TRBJ1-1
len: 14
abundance: -
v_gene: TRBV15
CDR3nt: TGTGCCACCTCCCGGAGGGTGGATAGCACTGAAGCTTTCTTT
CDR3aa: CATSRRVDSTEAFF

d_gene: -
j_gene: TRBJ1-1
len: 16
abundance: few
v_gene: TRBV3-1/TRBV3-2
CDR3nt: TGTGCCAGCAAACCAGGGTCCCCCTTTGAGGACACTGAAGCTTTCTTT
CDR3aa: CASKPGSPFEDTEAFF

d_gene: -
j_gene: TRBJ1-2
len: 15
abundance: -
v_gene: TRBV2
CDR3nt: TGTGCCAGCAGCCCTGCCCGGACACGAAACTATGGCTACACCTTC
CDR3aa: CASSPARTRNYGYTF

d_gene: TRBD2
j_gene: TRBJ2-2
len: 19
abundance: -
v_gene: TRBV7-6
CDR3nt: TGTGCCAGCAGCCCTATCCCGAGGTCTAGCGGGGACTTCACCGGGGAGCTGTTTTTT
CDR3aa: CASSPIPRSSGDFTGELFF

d_gene: TRBD1
j_gene: TRBJ1-1
len: 15
abundance: few
v_gene: TRBV6-5
CDR3nt: TGTGCCAGCAGTTACGTACAGGGGGGCTACGCTGAAGCTTTCTTT
CDR3aa: CASSYVQGGYAEAFF

d_gene: -
j_gene: TRBJ1-6
len: 15
abundance: -
v_gene: TRBV11-2
CDR3nt: TGTGCCAGCAGCGTAGTACAGGGTGGCGATTCACCCCTCCACTTT
CDR3aa: CASSVVQGGDSPLHF

d_gene: TRBD1
j_gene: TRBJ1-6
len: 15
abundance: -
v_gene: TRBV7-9
CDR3nt: TGTGCCAGCAGCTTAGCGGAGGGGGCGAGGTCACCCCTCCACTTT
CDR3aa: CASSLAEGARSPLHF

d_gene: -
j_gene: TRBJ2-3
len: 15
abundance: -
v_gene: TRBV7-2
CDR3nt: TGTGCCAGCAGCTCAGTGGGGGGAGTCGCAGGTACGCAGTATTTT
CDR3aa: CASSSVGGVAGTQYF

d_gene: TRBD1
j_gene: TRBJ2-1
len: 15
abundance: -
v_gene: TRBV6-6
CDR3nt: TGTGCCAGCAGGGCCGGGACAGGGACGTACAATGAGCAGTTCTTC
CDR3aa: CASRAGTGTYNEQFF

d_gene: TRBD1
j_gene: TRBJ1-2
len: 15
abundance: -
v_gene: TRBV5-1
CDR3nt: TGCGCCAGCAGCTCCCCGGACAGGGGGGACTATGGCTACACCTTC
CDR3aa: CASSSPDRGDYGYTF

d_gene: -
j_gene: TRBJ1-1
len: 13
abundance: -
v_gene: TRBV10-3
CDR3nt: TGTGCCATCACCAGACAGGAGAACACTGAAGCTTTCTTT
CDR3aa: CAITRQENTEAFF

d_gene: -
j_gene: TRBJ1-1
len: 13
abundance: -
v_gene: TRBV2
CDR3nt: TGTGCCAGCACCCTCAATGGAGTCACTGAAGCTTTCTTT
CDR3aa: CASTLNGVTEAFF

d_gene: TRBD2
j_gene: TRBJ2-7
len: 17
abundance: -
v_gene: TRBV9
CDR3nt: TGTGCCAGCAGCGGCCGACTAGCGGGAGTATCGATAGGCGAGCAGTACTTC
CDR3aa: CASSGRLAGVSIGEQYF

d_gene: TRBD1
j_gene: TRBJ2-7
len: 15
abundance: -
v_gene: TRBV27
CDR3nt: TGTGCCAGCAGTCCGGAGACAGGGGGCTCCTACGAGCAGTACTTC
CDR3aa: CASSPETGGSYEQYF